The T cell receptor beta chain under discussion was sequenced for a study of blood T cells in healthy people across ages. The donors, aged 6 to 90, were healthy Caucasians from Russia. Together with a sample-barcoded 5' primer, a J-beta primer mix was included in a second PCR lasting 7 to 11 cycles. TCRdb redid the calling of the 5' RACE reads with MiXCR, one entry per CDR3 protein. The sample yields over 1,500,000 distinct CDR3 sequences, roughly 49% seen once. Notes on the study in general: PBMCs went unsorted, and a conclusive naive versus antigen-experienced comparison was therefore prevented. It was the long-lived donors that had more naive CD4+ cells and higher diversity than aged donors.

This clonotype has only a few counts. Its antigen is not known. The sequence was obtained from a woman aged 40 to 50 in good health. The specimen sequenced was blood.

The CDR3 here is CASSSGTGYSPLHF. The CDR3 bases are TGTGCCAGCAGTTCCGGGACAGGGTATTCACCCCTCCACTTT. The genes are TRBV6-2 or TRBV6-3 and TRBJ1-6; 9 bases match TRBD1. Germline V lookup: CDR1 MNHEY, CDR2 SVGEGT. V shed 4 bases and J 8 bases; nucleotides not matched to a gene: 3. The CDR3 is made up of 14 amino acids.